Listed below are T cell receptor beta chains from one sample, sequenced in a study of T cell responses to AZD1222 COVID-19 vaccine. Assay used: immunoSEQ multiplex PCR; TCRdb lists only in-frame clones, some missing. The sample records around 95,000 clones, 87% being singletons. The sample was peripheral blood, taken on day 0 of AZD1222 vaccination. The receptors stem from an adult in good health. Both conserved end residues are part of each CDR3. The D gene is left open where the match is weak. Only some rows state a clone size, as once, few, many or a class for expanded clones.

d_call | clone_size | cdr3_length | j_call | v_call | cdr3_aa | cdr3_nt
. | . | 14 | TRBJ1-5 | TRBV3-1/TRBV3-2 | CASSQLDSNQPQHF | TGTGCCAGCAGCCAATTGGACAGCAATCAGCCCCAGCATTTT
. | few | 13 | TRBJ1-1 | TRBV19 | CASWGGMNTEAFF | TGTGCCAGCTGGGGGGGAATGAACACTGAAGCTTTCTTT
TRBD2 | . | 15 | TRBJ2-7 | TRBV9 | CASTQGASGSYEQYF | TGTGCCAGCACCCAGGGCGCTAGCGGGAGTTACGAGCAGTACTTC
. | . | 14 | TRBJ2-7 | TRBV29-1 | CSALRAGDGYEQYF | TGCAGCGCTCTACGGGCAGGGGATGGGTACGAGCAGTACTTC
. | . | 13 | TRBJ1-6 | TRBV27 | CASMGGERAPLHF | TGTGCCAGCATGGGGGGGGAACGGGCACCCCTCCACTTT
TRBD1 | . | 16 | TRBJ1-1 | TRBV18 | CASSPITGGRNTEAFF | TGTGCCAGCTCGCCCATAACAGGGGGCCGGAACACTGAAGCTTTCTTT
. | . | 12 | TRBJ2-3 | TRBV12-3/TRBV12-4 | CASSSDADTQYF | TGTGCCAGCAGTTCAGATGCAGATACGCAGTATTTT
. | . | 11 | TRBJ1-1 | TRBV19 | CASSWRARAFF | TGTGCCAGTAGTTGGAGGGCACGGGCTTTCTTT
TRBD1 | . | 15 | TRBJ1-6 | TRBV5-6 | CASSPGTGGNSPLHF | TGTGCCAGCAGCCCCGGGACAGGGGGGAATTCACCCCTCCACTTT
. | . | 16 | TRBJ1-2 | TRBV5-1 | CASSLSLTGSLGGYTF | TGCGCCAGCAGCTTGAGTTTGACGGGCAGCCTGGGCGGCTACACCTTC
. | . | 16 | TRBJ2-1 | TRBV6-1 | CASSEFRAGSYNEQFF | TGTGCCAGCAGTGAATTCCGGGCGGGCTCCTACAATGAGCAGTTCTTC
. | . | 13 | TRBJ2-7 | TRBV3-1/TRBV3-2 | CASSRDGHYEQYF | TGTGCCAGCAGCCGGGACGGACACTACGAGCAGTACTTC
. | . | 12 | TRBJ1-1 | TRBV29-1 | CSVSDGGTEAFF | TGCAGCGTTTCAGATGGGGGGACTGAAGCTTTCTTT
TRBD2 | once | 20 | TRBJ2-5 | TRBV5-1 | CASSSLDQRGPRGVQETQYF | TGCGCCAGCAGCTCCCTGGACCAGCGGGGGCCCCGGGGGGTACAAGAGACCCAGTACTTC
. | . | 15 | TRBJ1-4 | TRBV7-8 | CASSRESGGNEKLFF | TGTGCCAGCAGCCGAGAGTCAGGAGGTAATGAAAAACTGTTTTTT
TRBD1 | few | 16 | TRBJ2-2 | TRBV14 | CASSRMGQVKNGELFF | TGTGCCAGCAGTCGAATGGGACAGGTTAAAAACGGGGAGCTGTTTTTT
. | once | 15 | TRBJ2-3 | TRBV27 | CASSLQRQGTDTQYF | TGTGCCAGCAGTTTACAGAGACAGGGCACAGATACGCAGTATTTT
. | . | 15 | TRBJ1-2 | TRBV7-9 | CASSLAGASNYGYTF | TGTGCCAGCAGCTTGGCCGGGGCCAGTAACTATGGCTACACCTTC
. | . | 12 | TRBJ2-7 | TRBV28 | CASSFSSYEQYF | TGTGCCAGCAGTTTTAGCTCCTACGAGCAGTACTTC
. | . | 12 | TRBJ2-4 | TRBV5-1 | CASSLEADIQYF | TGCGCCAGCAGCCTGGAGGCGGACATTCAGTACTTC
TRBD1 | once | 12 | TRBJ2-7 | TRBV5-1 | CASSLGQGAHHF | TGCGCCAGCAGCTTGGGGCAGGGGGCTCATCACTTC
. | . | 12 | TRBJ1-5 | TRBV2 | CASDAGVLPQHF | TGTGCCAGCGATGCAGGGGTGTTGCCCCAGCATTTT
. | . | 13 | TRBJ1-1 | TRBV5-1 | CASSPGRDTEAFF | TGCGCCAGCAGCCCCGGTAGGGACACTGAAGCTTTCTTT
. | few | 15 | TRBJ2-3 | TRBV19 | CASSIGGAHTDTQYF | TGTGCCAGTAGTATAGGGGGGGCCCACACAGATACGCAGTATTTT
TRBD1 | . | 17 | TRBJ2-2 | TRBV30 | CAWSVWTGQGGTGELFF | TGTGCCTGGAGTGTATGGACGGGACAGGGAGGGACCGGGGAGCTGTTTTTT
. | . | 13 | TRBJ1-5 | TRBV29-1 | CSAGDGQNQPQHF | TGCAGCGCAGGGGACGGACAAAATCAGCCCCAGCATTTT
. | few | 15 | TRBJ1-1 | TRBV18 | CASSPQGQQNTEAFF | TGTGCCAGCTCACCACAGGGACAACAGAACACTGAAGCTTTCTTT